The entry below describes one T cell receptor beta chain. The antigen is unknown. V was trimmed by 5 bases and J by 1 base, leaving 14 bases between them. CDR1 and CDR2 (germline): SQVTM, ANQGSEA. This CDR3 is 14 amino acids long. TCRdb redid the calling of the reads with MiXCR, one entry per CDR3 protein. The repertoire holds 60,000 to 85,000 distinct CDR3 sequences, with 20% to 25% as singletons. The data were obtained in a study of T cell repertoires in cytomegalovirus infection. Study-wide context: Public TCR beta signatures provided an indication of both CMV infection and a matching HLA type.

The receptor was isolated from a human donor in good health (CMV status not recorded). Some clones in this sample may be carry-over from other donors' samples. Material: PBMCs, sequenced either directly or after in vitro stimulation (not recorded which). J is TRBJ1-1 and V is TRBV29-1; no reliable D call. The CDR3 region has the DNA TGCAGCGTTTCCGCCTTCCTGACGAACACTGAAGCTTTCTTT. It yields the protein CSVSAFLTNTEAFF.